The clone carrying this TCR beta chain occurred many times. Researchers amplified the TCR beta CDR3 regions from RNA transcripts. Researchers ran a first-round RT-PCR on the TCR CDR3 using the HTBI primer set. TCRdb reprocessed the multiplex PCR reads via MiXCR and lists one record per CDR3 protein. Found here are roughly 500,000 distinct CDR3 sequences, around a quarter of them singletons; the top ten hold approximately 11%. Germline V CDR1 and CDR2: SGHTA, FQGNSA. J lost 2 bases, V lost 4 bases, and 3 bases had no gene match. The CDR3 is 14 amino acids. This sample is part of a study of T cells in Graves' hyperthyroidism and ophthalmopathy. Study-wide context: It was at initial diagnosis, before any treatment, that peripheral blood was collected.

The clonotype originates from a woman aged 30 to 39 with Graves' ophthalmopathy. The rearrangement links TRBV7-2 to TRBJ2-5; 8 positions agree with TRBD2. Material: blood. The CDR3 bases are TGTGCCAGCAGCTGGTCTAGCGGGCAAGAGACCCAGTACTTC. Residues: CASSWSSGQETQYF.